This is a list of T cell receptor beta chains from one sample in a study of T-cell reconstitution after alpha-beta-depleted transplantation in children. TCRdb reanalysed the PCR reads using MiXCR and keeps one entry per CDR3 protein. The sample comprises 250,000 to 350,000 distinct CDR3 sequences, 9.5% to 10% of which are singletons, and over 9% rests with the top ten. The material was PBMCs from the stem cell graft donor, obtained from the stem cell graft. The receptors stem from a human donor who donated a stem cell graft to a child with SCID. Both conserved end residues are part of each CDR3. A D gene is named only where the DNA matches it firmly. The listing skips clone size in some rows; elsewhere it reads once, few, many or a size class.

v_gene: TRBV7-2
j_gene: TRBJ2-6
d_gene: .
abundance: few
CDR3aa: CASSYGRVGGANVLTF
CDR3nt: TGTGCCAGCAGCTACGGTAGAGTCGGGGGGGCCAACGTCCTGACTTTC

v_gene: TRBV20-1
j_gene: TRBJ2-7
d_gene: .
abundance: few
CDR3aa: CSALFRGSSYEQYF
CDR3nt: TGCAGTGCTCTATTCAGAGGGAGCTCCTACGAGCAGTACTTC

v_gene: TRBV5-1
j_gene: TRBJ1-4
d_gene: .
abundance: .
CDR3aa: CASSLQAGTDEKLFF
CDR3nt: TGCGCCAGCAGCTTGCAAGCAGGGACGGATGAAAAACTGTTTTTT

v_gene: TRBV12-3/TRBV12-4
j_gene: TRBJ1-2
d_gene: .
abundance: .
CDR3aa: CASSRAGNYGYTF
CDR3nt: TGTGCCAGCAGTAGGGCGGGGAACTATGGCTACACCTTC

v_gene: TRBV2
j_gene: TRBJ2-7
d_gene: TRBD1
abundance: few
CDR3aa: CASSDWDRGWSGSYEQYF
CDR3nt: TGTGCCAGCAGTGACTGGGACAGGGGTTGGTCAGGCTCCTACGAGCAGTACTTC

v_gene: TRBV6-2/TRBV6-3
j_gene: TRBJ1-1
d_gene: .
abundance: .
CDR3aa: CASSYNTMNTEAFF
CDR3nt: TGTGCCAGCAGTTATAACACGATGAACACTGAAGCTTTCTTT

v_gene: TRBV6-1
j_gene: TRBJ2-6
d_gene: .
abundance: .
CDR3aa: CASRTSGANVLTF
CDR3nt: TGTGCCAGCAGAACGTCTGGGGCCAACGTCCTGACTTTC

v_gene: TRBV9
j_gene: TRBJ2-1
d_gene: TRBD2
abundance: .
CDR3aa: CASSVDRGAYNEQFF
CDR3nt: TGTGCCAGCAGCGTAGACCGGGGGGCCTACAATGAGCAGTTCTTC

v_gene: TRBV6-1
j_gene: TRBJ2-1
d_gene: TRBD1
abundance: many
CDR3aa: CASSNDRVSYNEQFF
CDR3nt: TGTGCCAGCAGTAATGACAGGGTATCCTACAATGAGCAGTTCTTC

v_gene: TRBV20-1
j_gene: TRBJ1-2
d_gene: .
abundance: .
CDR3aa: CSARDTTNYGYTF
CDR3nt: TGCAGTGCTAGAGACACAACTAACTATGGCTACACCTTC

v_gene: TRBV3-1
j_gene: TRBJ1-1
d_gene: .
abundance: many
CDR3aa: CASSQLNTEAFF
CDR3nt: TGTGCCAGCAGCCAGCTAAACACTGAAGCTTTCTTT

v_gene: TRBV7-6
j_gene: TRBJ2-2
d_gene: TRBD2
abundance: .
CDR3aa: CASRGRGGITGELFF
CDR3nt: TGTGCCAGCCGGGGTCGGGGGGGAATTACCGGGGAGCTGTTTTTT

v_gene: TRBV16
j_gene: TRBJ1-3
d_gene: .
abundance: .
CDR3aa: CASSRDSAPSGNTIYF
CDR3nt: TGTGCCAGCAGCCGTGACAGTGCCCCCTCTGGAAACACCATATATTTT

v_gene: TRBV25-1
j_gene: TRBJ2-7
d_gene: TRBD1
abundance: .
CDR3aa: CASSGDTGADSYEQYF
CDR3nt: TGTGCCAGCAGTGGAGACACAGGGGCCGACTCCTACGAGCAGTACTTC

v_gene: TRBV7-8
j_gene: TRBJ1-1
d_gene: .
abundance: few
CDR3aa: CASSSAGLPERRHTEAFF
CDR3nt: TGTGCCAGCAGCTCCGCGGGGCTACCTGAAAGACGGCACACTGAAGCTTTCTTT

v_gene: TRBV7-9
j_gene: TRBJ2-2
d_gene: .
abundance: .
CDR3aa: CASSPPTGPGELFF
CDR3nt: TGTGCCAGCAGCCCGCCGACAGGTCCCGGGGAGCTGTTTTTT

v_gene: TRBV20-1
j_gene: TRBJ2-5
d_gene: .
abundance: .
CDR3aa: CSARLQLETQYF
CDR3nt: TGCAGTGCTAGACTTCAGTTGGAGACCCAGTACTTC

v_gene: TRBV5-1
j_gene: TRBJ2-2
d_gene: .
abundance: few
CDR3aa: CASSIPKTGSTGELFF
CDR3nt: TGCGCCAGCAGCATCCCCAAAACAGGGTCAACCGGGGAGCTGTTTTTT

v_gene: TRBV4-1
j_gene: TRBJ2-3
d_gene: .
abundance: .
CDR3aa: CASSQVSIADTQYF
CDR3nt: TGCGCCAGCAGCCAAGTGAGTATCGCAGATACGCAGTATTTT

v_gene: TRBV15
j_gene: TRBJ2-1
d_gene: TRBD2
abundance: .
CDR3aa: CASKPGTTYNEQLF
CDR3nt: TGTGCCTCGAAGCCCGGGACTACTTACAATGAGCAGTTATTC

v_gene: TRBV29-1
j_gene: TRBJ1-2
d_gene: TRBD1
abundance: many
CDR3aa: CSVSDRDYGYTF
CDR3nt: TGCAGCGTCTCGGACAGGGACTATGGCTACACCTTC

v_gene: TRBV12-3/TRBV12-4
j_gene: TRBJ2-1
d_gene: .
abundance: few
CDR3aa: CASIPGGHYNEQFF
CDR3nt: TGTGCCAGCATCCCCGGGGGGCACTACAATGAGCAGTTCTTC

v_gene: TRBV10-3
j_gene: TRBJ2-1
d_gene: TRBD2
abundance: .
CDR3aa: CAISDGGGNEQFF
CDR3nt: TGTGCCATCAGTGATGGGGGAGGGAATGAGCAGTTCTTC

v_gene: TRBV5-1
j_gene: TRBJ2-5
d_gene: TRBD1
abundance: .
CDR3aa: CASSHGQAKETQYF
CDR3nt: TGCGCCAGCAGCCACGGACAGGCCAAAGAGACCCAGTACTTC

v_gene: TRBV5-1
j_gene: TRBJ1-1
d_gene: TRBD1
abundance: .
CDR3aa: CASSQGQGANTEAFF
CDR3nt: TGCGCCAGCAGCCAGGGACAGGGGGCTAACACTGAAGCTTTCTTT

v_gene: TRBV3-1
j_gene: TRBJ1-5
d_gene: .
abundance: many
CDR3aa: CASSQAGPHHQPQHF
CDR3nt: TGTGCCAGCAGCCAAGCAGGCCCCCACCATCAGCCCCAGCATTTT

v_gene: TRBV4-2
j_gene: TRBJ1-2
d_gene: .
abundance: many
CDR3aa: CASSQDVTDYGYTF
CDR3nt: TGTGCCAGCAGCCAAGATGTAACGGACTATGGCTACACCTTC